What follows are 5 T cell receptor beta chains derived from one specimen sequenced in a study of Graves' ophthalmopathy and Graves' hyperthyroidism. RNA served as the template for amplifying TCR beta CDR3 regions. HTBI primers served in a first-round RT-PCR, which a second-round multiplex PCR followed. TCRdb re-called the multiplex PCR reads with MiXCR, one entry per CDR3 protein. Of a few hundred thousand distinct CDR3 sequences in the sample, roughly 17% are singletons; the top ten hold around an eighth. Sequences were obtained from peripheral blood. These receptors were obtained from an adult man with Graves' ophthalmopathy.

At least ten counts were recorded for this clonotype. The chain has TRBV7-8 and TRBJ2-7, with D possibly TRBD1 on 5 matching bases. This CDR3 has 14 residues. Germline values: CDR1 SGHVS, CDR2 FQNEAQ. Trimming stripped 1 base from V and 2 bases from J, with 9 bases between. CDR3 residues: CASSLDGQAYEQYF. DNA for the CDR3: TGTGCCAGCAGCTTAGACGGACAAGCCTACGAGCAGTACTTC.

Many counts were recorded for this clonotype. The CDR3 DNA sequence: TGTGCCATAATGACTTTAGGGACTGAAGCTTTCTTT. Protein: CAIMTLGTEAFF. The rearrangement uses TRBV10-3 and TRBJ1-1; D unclear. Germline CDR1 is ENHRY and CDR2 is SYGVKD. The V and J ends lost 9 bases and 5 bases respectively, with 13 bases between them. The CDR3 spans 12 residues.

This clonotype was recorded many times. The chain uses TRBV5-1 and TRBJ2-4, with D possibly TRBD1 on 6 matching bases. CDR3 length: 13 residues. The V and J ends lost 4 bases and 8 bases respectively, with 13 bases between them. From germline, CDR1 is SGHRS and CDR2 YFSETQ. As DNA, the CDR3 is TGCGCCAGCAGCCGGACGGACAGAGACATTCAGTACTTC. Translating it yields CASSRTDRDIQYF.

This clonotype was recorded at least ten times. The rearrangement joins TRBV4-2 to TRBJ1-2; no clear D. V lost 1 base to trimming and J lost 7 bases, with 7 bases between them. This CDR3 region has 12 residues. Per germline, CDR1 LGHNA and CDR2 YNFKEQ. CDR3 nucleotides: TGTGCCAGCAGCCAAGGCAGGATTGGCTACACCTTC. As protein: CASSQGRIGYTF.

The chain carries TRBV3-1 and TRBJ2-7; the D gene is possibly TRBD1 (5 bases). V shed 1 base and J shed 5 bases, with 15 bases lying between them. The CDR3 contains 15 residues. Germline V gives CDR1 LGHDT, CDR2 YNNKEL (reference sequence). The CDR3 reads CASSQAGVGRHEQYF. The CDR3 nucleotides read TGTGCCAGCAGCCAAGCCGGCGTGGGGCGCCACGAGCAGTACTTC.